These 30 T cell receptor beta chains originate from one sample sequenced in a study of blood T cell repertoires in COVID-19. Here immunoSEQ multiplex PCR was the method, and the copy in TCRdb shows in-frame clones only, minus some. Here the sample spans 200,000 to 300,000 clones, 90% being singletons. What was sequenced was peripheral blood. All receptors derive from a woman between 40 and 55 years old with acute or convalescent COVID-19.

The chain uses TRBV7-3 and TRBJ2-5; D possibly corresponds to TRBD1 (7 bases). V was trimmed by 5 bases and J by 4 bases, leaving 17 bases between them. In germline, CDR1 is SGHTA, CDR2 FQGTGA. The CDR3 runs 15 residues. The CDR3 region is CASSPMEGAGETQYF. DNA for the CDR3: TGTGCCAGCAGCCCTATGGAGGGGGCCGGAGAGACCCAGTACTTC.

This clone has just one count. The rearrangement joins TRBV19 to TRBJ1-6, with a possible D match to TRBD1 (6 bases). Germline values: CDR1 LNHDA, CDR2 SQIVND (reference sequence). CDR3 length: 16 residues. V lost 7 bases, J lost 10 bases, and 23 bases lay in between. The CDR3 sequence: CASTPAGAMSWSPLHF. The CDR3, as DNA: TGTGCCAGTACCCCCGCGGGGGCGATGTCGTGGTCACCCCTCCACTTT.

This chain joins TRBV18 and TRBJ1-1; TRBD1 is a possible D gene (5 bases). Trimming took off 3 bases at V and 6 bases at J, with 8 bases between the two ends. This CDR3 has 12 amino acids. The germline gives CDR1 KGHSH, CDR2 LQKENI. The CDR3 region is CASSPRGAEAFF. The CDR3 nucleotides are TGTGCCAGCTCACCGCGGGGGGCTGAAGCTTTCTTT. Filled out from reference TRBV18 and TRBJ1-1, the complete variable domain reads NAGVMQNPRHLVRRRGQEARLRCSPMKGHSHVYWYRQLPEEGLKFMVYLQKENIIDESGMPKERFSAEFPKEGPSILRIQQVVRGDSAAYFCASSPRGAEAFFGQGTRLTVV.

This clone was observed once. CDR3 amino acids: CASSSGGGLSTDTQYF. CDR3 bases: TGCGCCAGCAGCTCGGGCGGGGGCCTTAGCACAGATACGCAGTATTTT. This chain connects TRBV5-1 to TRBJ2-3, with D possibly being TRBD2 (7 bases). CDR1 is SGHRS, CDR2 YFSETQ, per germline. V dropped 3 bases and J dropped 0 bases, with 14 bases sitting between them. The CDR3 consists of 16 residues.

V and J are TRBV12-5 and TRBJ2-4; no clear D. V was pared by 3 bases and J by 10 bases, with 13 bases between. The germline gives CDR1 LGHNT, CDR2 FRNRAP. CDR3 length equals 13 residues. CDR3 region: CASGFLTSPIQYF. For the CDR3, the DNA is TGTGCTAGTGGTTTTTTGACTTCACCTATTCAGTACTTC.

This chain links TRBV6-4 with TRBJ1-1, with no clear D. Deletions cut 6 bases from V and 4 bases from J, with 18 bases between. Germline CDR1 is MRHNA and CDR2 is SNTAGT. The CDR3 covers 15 residues. CDR3: CASSDKGVPGTEAFF. The CDR3 DNA is TGTGCCAGCAGCGATAAGGGAGTCCCGGGCACTGAAGCTTTCTTT.

The genes are TRBV6-6 and TRBJ1-2; D perhaps matches TRBD1 (6 bases). The ends were cut back, 6 bases at V and 5 bases at J, with 19 bases in the middle. CDR1 and CDR2 (germline): MNHNY, SVGAGI (reference sequence). The CDR3 loop spans 15 amino acids. In nucleotides, the CDR3 is TGTGCCAGCAGCCTACGAGGGGGGGAGGGTTATGGCTACACCTTC. Protein: CASSLRGGEGYGYTF.

This rearrangement joins TRBV2 to TRBJ2-1, with 12 positions matching TRBD2. Unmatched junction bases numbered 6, after V lost 9 bases and J lost 9 bases. Germline V CDR1 and CDR2: SNHLY, FYNNEI. CDR3 length: 13 amino acids. The chain's CDR3 is CASLTSGGSEQFF. The CDR3 nucleotides read TGTGCCAGTCTGACTAGCGGGGGTTCTGAGCAGTTCTTC.

V is TRBV5-1 and J is TRBJ1-2; the match to TRBD1 covers 7 bases. This CDR3 comprises 14 residues. V lost 4 bases and J lost 9; bases outside the gene matches: 12. Germline-derived CDR1 and CDR2 are SGHRS and YFSETQ. The CDR3 is CASSPTGTVESYTF. In DNA, the CDR3 is TGCGCCAGCAGCCCTACCGGGACAGTTGAAAGCTACACCTTC. The whole variable domain, filled in from reference TRBV5-1 and TRBJ1-2, reads KAGVTQTPRYLIKTRGQQVTLSCSPISGHRSVSWYQQTPGQGLQFLFEYFSETQRNKGNFPGRFSGRQFSNSRSEMNVSTLELGDSALYLCASSPTGTVESYTFGSGTRLTVV.

The gene calls are TRBV30 and TRBJ1-2; D remains ambiguous. V lost 2 bases and J 1 base, leaving 8 bases between the germline ends. The germline V gene encodes CDR1 GTSNPN and CDR2 SVGIG (reference sequence). The CDR3 is 13 amino acids. The CDR3 DNA is TGTGCCTGGAGTAGTCAGTTTAACTATGGCTACACCTTC. Its protein product is CAWSSQFNYGYTF.

The gene calls are TRBV19 and TRBJ2-4; 14 nucleotides agree with TRBD2. CDR1 and CDR2 from the germline V gene are LNHDA and SQIVND (reference sequence). The trim removed 3 bases at V and 7 bases at J, leaving 14 bases unmatched. This CDR3 has 19 residues. As DNA, the CDR3 is TGTGCCAGTAGTATCCCGGGACTAGCGGGGGCCCCTGCACGGAACATTCAGTACTTC. The encoded protein is CASSIPGLAGAPARNIQYF.

The chain has TRBV2 and TRBJ1-2, with D maybe TRBD1 (6 bases). The V gene's germline CDR1 is SNHLY and CDR2 FYNNEI. There are 15 residues in the CDR3. V gave up 1 base and J gave up 4 bases, with 13 bases separating them. In nucleotides, the CDR3 is TGTGCCAGCAGTGAAGGTCAGGGGATAGGCTATGGCTACACCTTC. This codes for CASSEGQGIGYGYTF.

The rearrangement links TRBV12-3 or TRBV12-4 to TRBJ1-1; D call uncertain. The CDR3 covers 12 residues. Trimming pared 8 bases from V and 3 bases from J, leaving 10 bases between. CDR3 DNA sequence: TGTGCCAGCTGGCAGGCCCACACTGAAGCTTTCTTT. It codes for CASWQAHTEAFF.

The chain recombines TRBV4-1 with TRBJ1-5; D gene uncertain. The CDR3 sequence is 16 residues long. Per germline, CDR1 MGHRA and CDR2 YSYEKL. Trimming took off 4 bases at V and 4 bases at J, with 17 bases between the two ends. The chain's CDR3 is CASSPRGTTPNQPQHF. The CDR3 DNA reads TGCGCCAGCAGCCCCAGAGGAACAACGCCGAATCAGCCCCAGCATTTT.

Only one count was recorded for this clone. This chain joins TRBV9 and TRBJ1-2, with D possibly TRBD1 on 6 matching bases. The germline gives CDR1 SGDLS, CDR2 YYNGEE. This CDR3 has 14 residues. V lost 3 bases and J lost 4, with 13 bases in between. The CDR3 bases are TGTGCCAGCAGCGGACACAGGGTGAGCTATGGCTACACCTTC. It is translated as CASSGHRVSYGYTF.

This chain connects TRBV2 to TRBJ1-3, with a possible D match to TRBD1 (5 bases). Looked up from germline, CDR1 is SNHLY and CDR2 is FYNNEI. This CDR3 contains 13 residues. Trimming shortened V by 7 bases and J by 4 bases, and 11 bases separated the two germline ends. This chain's CDR3 is CASKQGSGNTIYF. The CDR3 DNA reads as TGTGCCAGCAAGCAGGGATCCGGAAACACCATATATTTT.

The chain employs TRBV20-1 and TRBJ1-1, with a weak D call TRBD1 (6 bases). The germline gives CDR1 DFQATT, CDR2 SNEGSKA (reference sequence). This CDR3 contains 11 residues. The V end lost 6 bases, the J end lost 7 bases, and 12 bases lay between the germline ends. DNA of the CDR3: TGCAGTGCCACTACAGGGTTTGAAGCTTTCTTT. This encodes CSATTGFEAFF.

The chain couples TRBV28 to TRBJ1-5; D unresolved. Looked up from germline, CDR1 is MDHEN and CDR2 is SYDVKM. Trimming removed 6 bases from V and 0 bases from J, with 12 bases in between. This CDR3 has 15 residues. In DNA, the CDR3 is TGTGCCAGCAGATCCCTAGCTTATAGCAATCAGCCCCAGCATTTT. It specifies CASRSLAYSNQPQHF.

The gene calls are TRBV14 and TRBJ2-5; 7 nucleotides match TRBD1. Germline CDR1 SGHDN, CDR2 FVKESK. The CDR3 has 14 residues. V lost 6 bases, J lost 1 base, and 5 bases stayed unmatched. CDR3 nucleotides: TGTGCCAGCAGTCGTAGGGACAGCCAAGAGACCCAGTACTTC. Amino acids: CASSRRDSQETQYF.

This clone was picked up one time. V usage is TRBV9 and J usage is TRBJ2-3, with 14 positions matching TRBD2. The V and J ends lost 3 bases and 4 bases, in that order; junction bases with no gene match: 4. CDR1 is SGDLS and CDR2 is YYNGEE in the germline V gene. This CDR3 comprises 16 residues. The CDR3 here is CASSAGTSGSSDTQYF. As DNA, the CDR3 is TGTGCCAGCAGCGCCGGGACTAGCGGGAGCTCAGATACGCAGTATTTT.

The chain joins TRBV30 to TRBJ1-6, with D possibly matching TRBD1 (5 bases). Germline assignment: CDR1 GTSNPN and CDR2 SVGIG (reference sequence). V gave up 2 bases and J gave up 4 bases, with 15 bases separating them. The CDR3 totals 16 residues. This CDR3 reads CAWSHGTGGYNSPLHF. CDR3 DNA: TGTGCCTGGAGTCACGGAACCGGGGGATATAATTCACCCCTCCACTTT.

This clone was found once. V gene TRBV27 combines with J gene TRBJ1-1; TRBD1 is a possible D gene (5 bases). The germline V gene has CDR1 MNHEY and CDR2 SMNVEV (reference sequence). V dropped 7 bases and J dropped 4 bases, with 13 bases sitting between them. CDR3 length: 13 amino acids. CDR3 protein: CASNLLGGTEAFF. Written as DNA, the CDR3 is TGTGCCAGCAATCTACTCGGGGGCACTGAAGCTTTCTTT.

The chain recombines TRBV6-5 with TRBJ2-1, with D perhaps matching TRBD2 (6 bases). The CDR3 is 12 amino acids. Germline values: CDR1 MNHEY, CDR2 SVGAGI. V was pared by 6 bases and J by 11 bases, with 14 bases between. The CDR3 DNA reads TGTGCCAGCAGGAGACTAGTCCCCCAGCAGTTCTTC. This translates into CASRRLVPQQFF.

For this clone: The same CDR3 can be traced to other DNA sequences in this sample. The chain recombines TRBV11-3 with TRBJ1-1; D unclear. In germline, CDR1 is SGHNT, CDR2 YENEEA. CDR3 length: 13 amino acids. The V end lost 1 base, the J end lost 1 base, and 4 bases lay between the germline ends. CDR3: CASSLGGNTEAFF. DNA of the CDR3: TGTGCCAGCAGCTTAGGAGGGAACACTGAAGCTTTCTTT.

The chain couples TRBV5-5 to TRBJ1-1, with TRBD1 identical over 9 bases. The CDR3 runs 14 residues. With V trimmed by 4 bases and J by 3 bases, 4 bases remained unmatched. Looked up from germline, CDR1 is SGHKS and CDR2 is YYEKEE (reference sequence). CDR3 in amino acids: CASSVDRGHTEAFF. For the CDR3, the DNA is TGTGCCAGCAGCGTGGACAGGGGTCACACTGAAGCTTTCTTT.

In regard to this clone: One end of the junction varies from germline; a read error may be responsible. The V and J genes are TRBV6-5 and TRBJ1-2; D gene unclear. Germline V gene lookup returns CDR1 MNHEY and CDR2 SVGAGI. CDR3 size: 11 residues. The CDR3, as DNA: TGTGCCAGCAGTTACTCGGGCAGTTGCTACTTC. Encoded protein: CASSYSGSCYF.

V and J are TRBV27 and TRBJ1-2; TRBD1 aligns across 10 bases. V was clipped by 4 bases and J by 6 bases; unmatched bases: 14. CDR3 size: 17 residues. The germline V gene encodes CDR1 MNHEY and CDR2 SMNVEV (reference sequence). The CDR3 region has the DNA TGTGCCAGCAGTTCTCCGTACCGACAGGGGGCGTATCATGGCTACACCTTC. Its translation is CASSSPYRQGAYHGYTF.

The rearrangement uses TRBV27 and TRBJ1-6; 8 nucleotides line up with TRBD1. Germline trimming cut 8 bases from V and 10 bases from J; bases unmatched to any gene: 7. Germline-derived CDR1 and CDR2 are MNHEY and SMNVEV (reference sequence). The CDR3 loop spans 13 amino acids. This chain's CDR3 is CASADRVGSPLHF. Here the CDR3 DNA reads TGTGCCAGCGCGGACAGGGTGGGCTCACCCCTCCACTTT.

The chain links TRBV19 to TRBJ1-1; 10 bases are a match to TRBD1. Germline V gene data show CDR1 as LNHDA and CDR2 as SQIVND (reference sequence). The V and J ends lost 9 bases and 3 bases, in that order; junction bases with no gene match: 4. The CDR3 has 13 amino acids. CDR3 nucleotide sequence: TGTGCCAGCAGGGGACAGGGGTACACTGAAGCTTTCTTT. It specifies CASRGQGYTEAFF.

V gene TRBV19 combines with J gene TRBJ2-1; 11 bases are shared with TRBD1. With V trimmed by 3 bases and J by 7 bases, 5 bases remained unmatched. The CDR3 covers 15 residues. Germline assignment: CDR1 LNHDA and CDR2 SQIVND (reference sequence). The CDR3, as DNA: TGTGCCAGTAGTATCAGGACAGGGGGCGGGAATGAGCAGTTCTTC. As protein: CASSIRTGGGNEQFF. The full variable domain, rest sourced from reference TRBV19 and TRBJ2-1, is DGGITQSPKYLFRKEGQNVTLSCEQNLNHDAMYWYRQDPGQGLRLIYYSQIVNDFQKGDIAEGYSVSREKKESFPLTVTSAQKNPTAFYLCASSIRTGGGNEQFFGPGTRLTVL.